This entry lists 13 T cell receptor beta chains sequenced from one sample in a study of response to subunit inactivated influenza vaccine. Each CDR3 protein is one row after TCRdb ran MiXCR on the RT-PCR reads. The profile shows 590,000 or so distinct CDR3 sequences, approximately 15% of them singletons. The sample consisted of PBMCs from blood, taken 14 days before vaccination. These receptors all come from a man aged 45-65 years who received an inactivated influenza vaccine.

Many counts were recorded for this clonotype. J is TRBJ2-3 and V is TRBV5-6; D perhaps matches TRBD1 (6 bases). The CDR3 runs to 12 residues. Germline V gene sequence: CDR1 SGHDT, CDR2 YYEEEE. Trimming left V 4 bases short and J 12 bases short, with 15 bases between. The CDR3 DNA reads TGTGCCAGCAGCCTCTGGGGGCAGGGTCAGTATTTT. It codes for CASSLWGQGQYF.

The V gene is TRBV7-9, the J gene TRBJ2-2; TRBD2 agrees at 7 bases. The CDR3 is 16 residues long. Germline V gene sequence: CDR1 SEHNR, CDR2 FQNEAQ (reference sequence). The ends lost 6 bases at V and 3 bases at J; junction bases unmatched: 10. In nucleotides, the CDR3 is TGTGCCAGCAGAAAGAGCGGGATGTCCGACACCGGGGAGCTGTTTTTT. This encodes CASRKSGMSDTGELFF. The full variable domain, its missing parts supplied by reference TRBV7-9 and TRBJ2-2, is DTGVSQNPRHKITKRGQNVTFRCDPISEHNRLYWYRQTLGQGPEFLTYFQNEAQLEKSRLLSDRFSAERPKGSFSTLEIQRTEQGDSAMYLCASRKSGMSDTGELFFGEGSRLTVL.

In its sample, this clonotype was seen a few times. The CDR3 region is CAISEQLAGGTGELFF. CDR3 nucleotides: TGTGCCATCAGTGAGCAGCTAGCGGGAGGCACCGGGGAGCTGTTTTTT. This chain connects TRBV10-3 to TRBJ2-2; 11 positions match TRBD2. This CDR3 spans 16 amino acids. In germline, CDR1 is ENHRY, CDR2 SYGVKD. V gave up 2 bases and J gave up 4 bases; unmatched junction bases: 3.

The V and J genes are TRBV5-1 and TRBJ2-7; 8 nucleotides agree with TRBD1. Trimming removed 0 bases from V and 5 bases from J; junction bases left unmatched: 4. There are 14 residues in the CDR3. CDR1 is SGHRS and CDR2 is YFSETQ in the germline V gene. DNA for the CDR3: TGCGCCAGCAGCTTGGCTGGGACAGGAAACGAGCAGTACTTC. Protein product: CASSLAGTGNEQYF. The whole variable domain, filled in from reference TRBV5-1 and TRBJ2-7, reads KAGVTQTPRYLIKTRGQQVTLSCSPISGHRSVSWYQQTPGQGLQFLFEYFSETQRNKGNFPGRFSGRQFSNSRSEMNVSTLELGDSALYLCASSLAGTGNEQYFGPGTRLTVT.

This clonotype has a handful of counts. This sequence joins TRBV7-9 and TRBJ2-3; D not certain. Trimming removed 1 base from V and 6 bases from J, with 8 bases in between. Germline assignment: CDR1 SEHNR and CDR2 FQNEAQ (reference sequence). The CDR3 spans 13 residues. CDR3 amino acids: CASSLGGMDTQYF. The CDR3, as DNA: TGTGCCAGCAGCTTAGGGGGTATGGATACGCAGTATTTT.

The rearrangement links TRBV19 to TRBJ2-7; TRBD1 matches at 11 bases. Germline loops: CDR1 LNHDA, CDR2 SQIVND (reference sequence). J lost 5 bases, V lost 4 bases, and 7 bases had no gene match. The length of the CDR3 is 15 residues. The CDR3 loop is CASSTPGQGAHEQYF. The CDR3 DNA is TGTGCCAGTAGTACCCCAGGACAGGGGGCCCACGAGCAGTACTTC.

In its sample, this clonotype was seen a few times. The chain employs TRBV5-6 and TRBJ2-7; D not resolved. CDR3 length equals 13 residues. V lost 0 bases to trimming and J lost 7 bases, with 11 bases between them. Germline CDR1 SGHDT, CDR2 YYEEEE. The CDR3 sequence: CASSLVSDGEQYF. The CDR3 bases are TGTGCCAGCAGCTTGGTTTCGGACGGAGAGCAGTACTTC.

The chain's CDR3 is CASSSPGGSSYEQYF. The CDR3 DNA follows: TGTGCCAGCAGTTCCCCAGGCGGTAGCTCCTACGAGCAGTACTTC. The rearrangement uses TRBV28 and TRBJ2-7; no firm D call. The V end was cut by 4 bases, the J end by 0 bases, with 13 bases between. Germline CDR1 reads MDHEN; CDR2 reads SYDVKM. This CDR3 comprises 15 residues.

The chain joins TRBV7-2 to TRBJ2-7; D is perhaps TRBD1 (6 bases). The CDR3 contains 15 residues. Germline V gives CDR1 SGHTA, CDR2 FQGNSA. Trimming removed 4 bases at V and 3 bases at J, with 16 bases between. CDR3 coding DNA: TGTGCCAGCAGCTACACGGGACATCTTAGCTACGAGCAGTACTTC. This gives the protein CASSYTGHLSYEQYF.

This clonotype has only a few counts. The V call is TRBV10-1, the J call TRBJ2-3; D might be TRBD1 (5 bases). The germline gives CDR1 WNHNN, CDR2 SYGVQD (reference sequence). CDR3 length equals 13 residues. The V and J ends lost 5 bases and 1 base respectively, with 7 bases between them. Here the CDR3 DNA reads TGCGCCAGCAGTATACAGGGCACAGATACGCAGTATTTT. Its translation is CASSIQGTDTQYF.

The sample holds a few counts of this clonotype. CDR3 in amino acids: CASSLAGTGKETQYF. The CDR3 DNA follows: TGTGCCAGCAGCTTAGCGGGGACAGGGAAAGAGACCCAGTACTTC. This rearrangement joins TRBV7-2 to TRBJ2-5; 9 nucleotides agree with TRBD1. After removal of 0 bases from V and 3 bases from J, the junction contained 2 bases not matched to a gene. Germline CDR1 reads SGHTA; CDR2 reads FQGNSA. This CDR3 spans 15 amino acids.

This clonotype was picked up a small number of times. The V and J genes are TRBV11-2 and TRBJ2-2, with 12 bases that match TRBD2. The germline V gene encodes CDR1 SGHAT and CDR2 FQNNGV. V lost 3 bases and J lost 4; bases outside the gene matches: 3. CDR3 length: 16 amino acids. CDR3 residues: CASSLLAGGLTGELFF. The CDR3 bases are TGTGCCAGCAGCTTGCTAGCGGGGGGGCTCACCGGGGAGCTGTTTTTT.

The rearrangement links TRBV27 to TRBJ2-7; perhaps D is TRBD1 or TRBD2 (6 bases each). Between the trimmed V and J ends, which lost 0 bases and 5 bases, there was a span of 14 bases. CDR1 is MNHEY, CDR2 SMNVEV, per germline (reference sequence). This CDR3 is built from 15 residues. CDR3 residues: CASSLSGGFYNEQYF. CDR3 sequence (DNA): TGTGCCAGCAGTTTATCGGGGGGCTTTTACAACGAGCAGTACTTC.